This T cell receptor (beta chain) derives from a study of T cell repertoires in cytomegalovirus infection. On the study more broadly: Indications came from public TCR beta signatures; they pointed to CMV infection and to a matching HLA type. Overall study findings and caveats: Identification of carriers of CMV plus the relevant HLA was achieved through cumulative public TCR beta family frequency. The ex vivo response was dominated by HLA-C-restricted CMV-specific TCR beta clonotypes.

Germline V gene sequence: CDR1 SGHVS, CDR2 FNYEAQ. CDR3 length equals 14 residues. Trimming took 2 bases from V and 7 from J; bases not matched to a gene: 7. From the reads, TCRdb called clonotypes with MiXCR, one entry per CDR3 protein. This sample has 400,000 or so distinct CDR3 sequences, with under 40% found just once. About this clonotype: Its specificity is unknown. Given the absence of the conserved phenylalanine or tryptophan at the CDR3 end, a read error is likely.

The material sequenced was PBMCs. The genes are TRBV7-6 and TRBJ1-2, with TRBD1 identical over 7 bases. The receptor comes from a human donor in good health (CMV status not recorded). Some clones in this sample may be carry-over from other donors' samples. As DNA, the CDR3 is TGTGCCAGCAGCTTAAATACAGGGGTCTTTGGCTACACCACC. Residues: CASSLNTGVFGYTT.